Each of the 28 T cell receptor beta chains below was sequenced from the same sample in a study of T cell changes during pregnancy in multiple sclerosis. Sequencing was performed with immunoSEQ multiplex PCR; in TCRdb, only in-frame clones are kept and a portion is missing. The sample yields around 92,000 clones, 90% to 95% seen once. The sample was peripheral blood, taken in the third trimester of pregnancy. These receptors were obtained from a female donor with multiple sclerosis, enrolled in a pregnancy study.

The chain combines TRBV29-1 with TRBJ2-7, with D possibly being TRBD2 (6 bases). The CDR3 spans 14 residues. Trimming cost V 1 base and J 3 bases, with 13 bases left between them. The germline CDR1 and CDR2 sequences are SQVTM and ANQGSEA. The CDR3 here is CSVEGGGNRYEQYF. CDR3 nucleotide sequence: TGCAGCGTTGAAGGGGGCGGGAACCGCTACGAGCAGTACTTC.

In DNA, the CDR3 is TGTGCCAGCAGAGAACAGGTTTTCTCCTACGAGCAGTACTTC. It yields the protein CASREQVFSYEQYF. V gene TRBV6-9 combines with J gene TRBJ2-7; TRBD1 is a possible D gene (5 bases). Trimming stripped 6 bases from V and 0 bases from J, with 12 bases between. The CDR3 runs 14 residues. Germline CDR1 and CDR2: MNHGY and SVAAGI.

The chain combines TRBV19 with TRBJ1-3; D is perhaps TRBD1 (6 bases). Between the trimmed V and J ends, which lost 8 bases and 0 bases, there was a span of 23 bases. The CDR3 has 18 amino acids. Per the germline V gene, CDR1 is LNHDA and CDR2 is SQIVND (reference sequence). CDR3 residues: CASSISGTPLSSGNTIYF. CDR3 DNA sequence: TGTGCCAGTTCCATCTCCGGGACACCACTGAGCTCTGGAAACACCATATATTTT.

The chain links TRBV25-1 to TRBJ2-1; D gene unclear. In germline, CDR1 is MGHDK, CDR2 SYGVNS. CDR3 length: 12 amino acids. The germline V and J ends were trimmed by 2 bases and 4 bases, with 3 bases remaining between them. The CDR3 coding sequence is TGTGCCAGCAGTGAACGGTACAATGAGCAGTTCTTC. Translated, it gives CASSERYNEQFF.

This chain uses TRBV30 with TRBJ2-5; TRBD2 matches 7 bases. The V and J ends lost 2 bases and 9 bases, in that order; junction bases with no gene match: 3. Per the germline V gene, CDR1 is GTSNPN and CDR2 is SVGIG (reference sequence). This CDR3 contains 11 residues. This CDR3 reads CAWSPGRAQYF. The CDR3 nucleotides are TGTGCCTGGAGTCCAGGGAGGGCCCAGTACTTC.

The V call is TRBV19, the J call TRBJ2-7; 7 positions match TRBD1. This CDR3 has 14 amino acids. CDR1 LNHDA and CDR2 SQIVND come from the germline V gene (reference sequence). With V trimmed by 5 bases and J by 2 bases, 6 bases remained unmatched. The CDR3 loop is CASSVGTDAYEQYF. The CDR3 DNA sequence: TGTGCCAGTAGTGTCGGGACAGATGCCTACGAGCAGTACTTC.

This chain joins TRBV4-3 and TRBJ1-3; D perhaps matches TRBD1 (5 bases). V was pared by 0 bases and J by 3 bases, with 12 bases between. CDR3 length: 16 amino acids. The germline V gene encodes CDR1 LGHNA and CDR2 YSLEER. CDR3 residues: CASSQDSGGGGNTIYF. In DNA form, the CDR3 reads TGCGCCAGCAGCCAAGACTCCGGGGGTGGTGGAAACACCATATATTTT.

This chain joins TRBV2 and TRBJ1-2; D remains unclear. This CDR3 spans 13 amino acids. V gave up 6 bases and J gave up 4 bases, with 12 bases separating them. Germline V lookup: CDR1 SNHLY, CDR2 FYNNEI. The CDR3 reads CASRRTAAYGYTF. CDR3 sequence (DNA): TGTGCCAGCAGAAGAACAGCCGCCTATGGCTACACCTTC.

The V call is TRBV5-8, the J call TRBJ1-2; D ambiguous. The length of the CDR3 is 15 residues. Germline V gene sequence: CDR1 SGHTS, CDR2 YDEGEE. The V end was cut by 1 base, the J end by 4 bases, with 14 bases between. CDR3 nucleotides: TGTGCCAGCAGCTTGTTATCCTCGTCAGTCTATGGCTACACCTTC. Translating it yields CASSLLSSSVYGYTF.

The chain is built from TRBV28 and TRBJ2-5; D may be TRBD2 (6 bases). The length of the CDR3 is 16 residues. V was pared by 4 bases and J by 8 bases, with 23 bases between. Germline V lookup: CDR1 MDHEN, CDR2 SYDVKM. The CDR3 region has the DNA TGTGCCAGCAGTTCATTTGGCGGGGAGGAGGGTAAAACCCAGTACTTC. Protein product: CASSSFGGEEGKTQYF.

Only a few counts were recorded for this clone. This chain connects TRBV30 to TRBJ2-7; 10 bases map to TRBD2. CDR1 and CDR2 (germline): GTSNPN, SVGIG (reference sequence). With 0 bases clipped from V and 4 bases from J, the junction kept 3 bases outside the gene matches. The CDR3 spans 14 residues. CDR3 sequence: CAWSVLSGRYEQYF. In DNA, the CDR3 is TGTGCCTGGAGTGTACTTAGCGGGAGGTACGAGCAGTACTTC.

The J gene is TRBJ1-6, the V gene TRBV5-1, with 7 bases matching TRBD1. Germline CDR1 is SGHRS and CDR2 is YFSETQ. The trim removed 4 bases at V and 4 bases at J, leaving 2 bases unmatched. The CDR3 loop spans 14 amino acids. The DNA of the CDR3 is TGCGCCAGCAGCCGGGACAGTTATAATTCACCCCTCCACTTT. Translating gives CASSRDSYNSPLHF.

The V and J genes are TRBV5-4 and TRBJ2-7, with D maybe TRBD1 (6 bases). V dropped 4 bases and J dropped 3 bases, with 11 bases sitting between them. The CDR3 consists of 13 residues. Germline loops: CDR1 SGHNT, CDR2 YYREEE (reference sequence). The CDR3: CASSRGHNYEQYF. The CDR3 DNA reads TGTGCCAGCAGCAGGGGACATAACTACGAGCAGTACTTC.

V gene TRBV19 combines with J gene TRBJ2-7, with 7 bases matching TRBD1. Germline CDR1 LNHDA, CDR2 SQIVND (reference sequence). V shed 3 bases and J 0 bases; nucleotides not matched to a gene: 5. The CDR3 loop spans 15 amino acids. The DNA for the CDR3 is TGTGCCAGTAGTATCCTGCCAGGGGGCTCCTACGAGCAGTACTTC. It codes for CASSILPGGSYEQYF. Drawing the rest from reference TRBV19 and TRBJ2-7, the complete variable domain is DGGITQSPKYLFRKEGQNVTLSCEQNLNHDAMYWYRQDPGQGLRLIYYSQIVNDFQKGDIAEGYSVSREKKESFPLTVTSAQKNPTAFYLCASSILPGGSYEQYFGPGTRLTVT.

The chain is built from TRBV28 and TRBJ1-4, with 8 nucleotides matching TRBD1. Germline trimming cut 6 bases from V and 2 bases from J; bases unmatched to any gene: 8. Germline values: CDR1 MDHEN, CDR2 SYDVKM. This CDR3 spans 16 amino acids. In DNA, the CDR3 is TGTGCCAGCAGGGACAGGGTAGTTGCGACTAATGAAAAACTGTTTTTT. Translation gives CASRDRVVATNEKLFF.

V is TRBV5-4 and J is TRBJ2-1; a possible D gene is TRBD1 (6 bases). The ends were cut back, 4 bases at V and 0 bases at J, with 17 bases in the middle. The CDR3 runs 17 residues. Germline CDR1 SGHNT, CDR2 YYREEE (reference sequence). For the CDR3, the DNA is TGTGCCAGCAGCCAAAACCAGGGGCGCACCTCCTACAATGAGCAGTTCTTC. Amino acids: CASSQNQGRTSYNEQFF.

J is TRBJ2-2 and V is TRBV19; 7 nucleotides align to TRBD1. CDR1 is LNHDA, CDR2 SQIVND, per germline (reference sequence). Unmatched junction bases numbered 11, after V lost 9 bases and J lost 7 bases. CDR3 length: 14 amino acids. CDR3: CASRDRPGLGELFF. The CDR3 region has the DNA TGTGCCAGCCGGGACAGACCCGGTCTCGGGGAGCTGTTTTTT.

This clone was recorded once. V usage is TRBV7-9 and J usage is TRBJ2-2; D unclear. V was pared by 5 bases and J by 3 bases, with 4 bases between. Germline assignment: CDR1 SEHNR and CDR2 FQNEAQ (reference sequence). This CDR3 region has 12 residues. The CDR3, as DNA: TGTGCCAGCAGCCGCGACACCGGGGAGCTGTTTTTT. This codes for CASSRDTGELFF.

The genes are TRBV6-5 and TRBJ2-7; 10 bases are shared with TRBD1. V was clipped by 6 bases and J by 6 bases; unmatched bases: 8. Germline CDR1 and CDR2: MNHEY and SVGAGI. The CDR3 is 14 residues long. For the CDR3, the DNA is TGTGCCAGCAGGACGACAGGGGGCCCCGGCGAGCAGTACTTC. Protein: CASRTTGGPGEQYF.

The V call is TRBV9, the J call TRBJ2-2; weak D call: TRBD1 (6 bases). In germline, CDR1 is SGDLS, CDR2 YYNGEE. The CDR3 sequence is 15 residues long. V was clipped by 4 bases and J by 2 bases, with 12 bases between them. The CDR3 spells CASSPLTGNTGELFF. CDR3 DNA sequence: TGTGCCAGCAGCCCCCTGACAGGAAACACCGGGGAGCTGTTTTTT.

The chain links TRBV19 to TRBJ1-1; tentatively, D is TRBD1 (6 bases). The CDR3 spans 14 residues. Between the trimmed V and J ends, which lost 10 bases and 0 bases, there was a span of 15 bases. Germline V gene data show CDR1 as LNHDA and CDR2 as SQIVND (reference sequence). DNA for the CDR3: TGTGCCACTAAAAGGGACATCATGAACACTGAAGCTTTCTTT. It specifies CATKRDIMNTEAFF.

The CDR3 is CASSSRTDVNYGYTF. CDR3 DNA: TGTGCCAGCAGCTCCCGGACAGATGTTAACTATGGCTACACCTTC. The genes are TRBV6-6 and TRBJ1-2, with a weak D call TRBD1 (6 bases). Trimming took 6 bases from V and 1 from J, leaving 15 bases between them. Germline-derived CDR1 and CDR2 are MNHNY and SVGAGI (reference sequence). The CDR3 runs 15 residues.

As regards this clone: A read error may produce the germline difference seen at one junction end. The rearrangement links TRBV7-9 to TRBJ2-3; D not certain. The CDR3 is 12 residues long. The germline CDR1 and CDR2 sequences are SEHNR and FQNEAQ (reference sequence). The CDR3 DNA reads TGTGCCAGCAGCTCCCCTCCAGATGCGCAGTATTTT. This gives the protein CASSSPPDAQYF.

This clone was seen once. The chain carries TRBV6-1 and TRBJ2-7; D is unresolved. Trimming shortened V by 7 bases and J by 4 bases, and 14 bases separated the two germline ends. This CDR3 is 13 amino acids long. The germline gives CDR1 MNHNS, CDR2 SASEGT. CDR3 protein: CASTQLGVYEQYF. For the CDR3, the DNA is TGTGCCAGCACCCAGCTAGGTGTTTACGAGCAGTACTTC.

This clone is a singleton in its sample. The CDR3 region has the DNA TGCAGCGTTGAAACTGGGACTAGCGGGACAGATACGCAGTATTTT. It is translated as CSVETGTSGTDTQYF. J is TRBJ2-3 and V is TRBV29-1; 12 bases are shared with TRBD2. The CDR3 spans 15 residues. With V trimmed by 2 bases and J by 3 bases, 3 bases remained unmatched. Germline V gene data show CDR1 as SQVTM and CDR2 as ANQGSEA.

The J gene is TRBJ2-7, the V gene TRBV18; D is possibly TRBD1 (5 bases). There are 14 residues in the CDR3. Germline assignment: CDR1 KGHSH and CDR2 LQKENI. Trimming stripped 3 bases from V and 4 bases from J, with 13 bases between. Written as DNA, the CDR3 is TGTGCCAGCTCACCGGGGCAATCTTTTTACGAGCAGTACTTC. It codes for CASSPGQSFYEQYF.

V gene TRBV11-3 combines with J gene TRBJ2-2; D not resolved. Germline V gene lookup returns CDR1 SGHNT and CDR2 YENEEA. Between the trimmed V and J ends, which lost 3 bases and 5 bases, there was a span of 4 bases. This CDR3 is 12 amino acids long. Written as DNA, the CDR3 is TGTGCCAGCAGCTTTGAGACCGGGGAGCTGTTTTTT. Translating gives CASSFETGELFF.

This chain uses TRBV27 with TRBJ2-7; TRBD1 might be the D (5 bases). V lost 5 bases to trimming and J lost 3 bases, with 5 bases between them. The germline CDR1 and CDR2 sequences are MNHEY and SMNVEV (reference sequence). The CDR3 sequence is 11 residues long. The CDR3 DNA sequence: TGTGCCAGCAGTCAGGGCTACGAGCAGTACTTC. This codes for CASSQGYEQYF.